This TCR beta chain was sequenced during a study of T cells expressing NK-cell markers. Across the whole study: Eight donors were sequenced, seven testing HCMV-seropositive and one testing seronegative.

Germline lookup yields CDR1 MNHEY and CDR2 SMNVEV (reference sequence). This CDR3 region has 12 residues. Notes on this clonotype: The antigen is unknown.

Study-level results: Questions lingered over whether expanded NKG2C+ T cell clones were HCMV-specific. There were a handful of donors in whom these clonotypes also led the CD3+CD56-NKG2C+ fraction.

Researchers built TCR beta cDNA using 5'RACE template switching with UMIs. TCRdb reprocessed the 5' RACE reads and reports one entry per CDR3 protein, with no DNA. This listing includes 200,000 to 300,000 distinct CDR3 sequences. The specimen was blood T cells: a sorted CD56 or NKG2C T cell subset, CD4+ or CD8+ T cells, or bulk PBMC T cells (not recorded which). The V gene is TRBV27, the J gene TRBJ2-2; without DNA, the TCRdb call of TRBD1 cannot be checked. The clonotype comes from a man in his late teens or twenties in good health. The CDR3: CASSGPYGELFF.